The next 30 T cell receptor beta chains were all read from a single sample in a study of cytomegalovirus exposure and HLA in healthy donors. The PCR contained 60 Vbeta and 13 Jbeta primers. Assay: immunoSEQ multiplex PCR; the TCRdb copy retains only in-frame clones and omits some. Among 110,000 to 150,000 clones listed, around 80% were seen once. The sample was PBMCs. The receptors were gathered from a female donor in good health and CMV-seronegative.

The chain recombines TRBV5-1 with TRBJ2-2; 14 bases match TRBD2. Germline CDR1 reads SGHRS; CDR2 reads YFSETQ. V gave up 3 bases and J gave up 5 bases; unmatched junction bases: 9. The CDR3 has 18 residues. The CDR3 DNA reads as TGCGCCAGCAGCTCCGGACTAGCGGGGGGTCTAGGAACCGGGGAGCTGTTTTTT. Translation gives CASSSGLAGGLGTGELFF.

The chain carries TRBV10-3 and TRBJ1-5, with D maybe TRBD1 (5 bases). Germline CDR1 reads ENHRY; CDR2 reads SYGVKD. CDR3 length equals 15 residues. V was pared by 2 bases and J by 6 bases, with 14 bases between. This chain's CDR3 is CAISERGGAGQPQHF. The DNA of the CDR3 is TGTGCCATCAGTGAGAGGGGAGGGGCGGGTCAGCCCCAGCATTTT.

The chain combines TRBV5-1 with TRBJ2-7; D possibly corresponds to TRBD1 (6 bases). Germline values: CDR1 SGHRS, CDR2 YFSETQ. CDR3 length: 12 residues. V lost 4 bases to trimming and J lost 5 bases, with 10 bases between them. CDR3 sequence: CASSPGDHEQYF. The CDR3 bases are TGCGCCAGCAGCCCAGGGGACCACGAGCAGTACTTC.

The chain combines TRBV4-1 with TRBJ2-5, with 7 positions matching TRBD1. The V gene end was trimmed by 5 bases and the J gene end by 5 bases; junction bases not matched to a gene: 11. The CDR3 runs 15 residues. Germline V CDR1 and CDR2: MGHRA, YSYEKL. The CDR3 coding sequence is TGCGCCAGCAGCTTTCGACAGGGCGATTGGGAGACCCAGTACTTC. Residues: CASSFRQGDWETQYF.

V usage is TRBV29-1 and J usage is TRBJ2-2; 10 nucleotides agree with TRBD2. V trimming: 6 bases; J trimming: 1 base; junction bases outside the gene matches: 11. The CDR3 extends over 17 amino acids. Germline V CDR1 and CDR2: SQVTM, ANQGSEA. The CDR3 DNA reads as TGCAGCGTCCAAGGGAGACTAGCGGGTGAGAACACCGGGGAGCTGTTTTTT. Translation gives CSVQGRLAGENTGELFF.

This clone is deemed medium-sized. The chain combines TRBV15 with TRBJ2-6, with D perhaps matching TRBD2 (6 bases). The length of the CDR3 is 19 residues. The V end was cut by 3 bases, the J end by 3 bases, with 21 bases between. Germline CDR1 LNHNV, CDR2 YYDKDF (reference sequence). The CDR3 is CATSRSQSEGNVGANVLTF. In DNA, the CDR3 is TGTGCCACCAGCAGGTCGCAATCGGAGGGTAATGTTGGGGCCAACGTCCTGACTTTC.

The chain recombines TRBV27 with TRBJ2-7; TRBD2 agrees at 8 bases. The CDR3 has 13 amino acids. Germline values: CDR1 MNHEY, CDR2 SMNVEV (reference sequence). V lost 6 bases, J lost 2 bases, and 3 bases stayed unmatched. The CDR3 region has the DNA TGTGCCAGCAGGCCGGGACTAGCCTACGAGCAGTACTTC. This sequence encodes CASRPGLAYEQYF.

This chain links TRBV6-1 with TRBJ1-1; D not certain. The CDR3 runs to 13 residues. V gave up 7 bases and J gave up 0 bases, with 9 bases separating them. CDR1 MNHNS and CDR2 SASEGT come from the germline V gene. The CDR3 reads CASTDQVNTEAFF. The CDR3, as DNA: TGTGCCAGCACTGACCAGGTGAACACTGAAGCTTTCTTT.

The CDR3 sequence: CSVAQGRETQYF. The CDR3 coding sequence is TGCAGCGTTGCACAGGGGAGAGAGACCCAGTACTTC. The V call is TRBV29-1, the J call TRBJ2-5, with 7 bases identical to TRBD1. From germline, CDR1 is SQVTM and CDR2 ANQGSEA. This CDR3 region has 12 residues. The trim removed 4 bases at V and 4 bases at J, leaving 3 bases unmatched.

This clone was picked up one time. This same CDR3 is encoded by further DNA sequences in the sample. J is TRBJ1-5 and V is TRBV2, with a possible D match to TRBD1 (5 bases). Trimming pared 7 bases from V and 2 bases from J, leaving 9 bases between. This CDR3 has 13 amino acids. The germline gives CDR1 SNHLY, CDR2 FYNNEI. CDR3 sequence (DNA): TGTGCCAGCAAAGGGGATGGCAATCAGCCCCAGCATTTT. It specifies CASKGDGNQPQHF.

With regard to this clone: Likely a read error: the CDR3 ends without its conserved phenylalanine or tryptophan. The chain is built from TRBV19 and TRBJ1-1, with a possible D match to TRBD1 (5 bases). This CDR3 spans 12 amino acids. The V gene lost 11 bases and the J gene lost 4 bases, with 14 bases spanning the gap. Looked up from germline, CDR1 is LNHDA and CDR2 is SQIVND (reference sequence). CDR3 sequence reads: CASHGARTEAFL. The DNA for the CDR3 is TGTGCCTCCCATGGGGCCCGCACTGAAGCTTTCCTT.

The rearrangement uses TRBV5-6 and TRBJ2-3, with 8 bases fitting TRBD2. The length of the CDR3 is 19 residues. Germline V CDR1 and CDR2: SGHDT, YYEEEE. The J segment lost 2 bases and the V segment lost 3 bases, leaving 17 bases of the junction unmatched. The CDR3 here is CASSSTLRKTGGFTDTQYF. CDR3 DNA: TGTGCCAGCAGCTCAACCTTACGAAAAACGGGGGGGTTCACAGATACGCAGTATTTT.

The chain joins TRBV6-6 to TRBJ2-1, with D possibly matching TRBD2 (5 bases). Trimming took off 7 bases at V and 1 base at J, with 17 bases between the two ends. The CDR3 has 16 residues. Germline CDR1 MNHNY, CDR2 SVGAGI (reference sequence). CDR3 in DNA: TGTGCCAGCACCGATGTCCTAGCCGAGTCCTACAATGAGCAGTTCTTC. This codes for CASTDVLAESYNEQFF.

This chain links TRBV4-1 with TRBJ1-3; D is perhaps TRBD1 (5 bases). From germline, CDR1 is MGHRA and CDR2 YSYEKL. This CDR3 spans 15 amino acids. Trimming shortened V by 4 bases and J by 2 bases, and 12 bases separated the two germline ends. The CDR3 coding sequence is TGCGCCAGCAGCCTAACGACAGTAGCTGGAAACACCATATATTTT. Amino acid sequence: CASSLTTVAGNTIYF.

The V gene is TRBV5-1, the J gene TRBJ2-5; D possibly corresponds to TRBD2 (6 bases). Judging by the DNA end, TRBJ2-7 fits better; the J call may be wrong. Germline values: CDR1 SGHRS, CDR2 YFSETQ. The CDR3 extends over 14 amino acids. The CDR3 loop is CASRAGGFSFEQYF. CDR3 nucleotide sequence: TGCGCCAGCAGGGCTGGGGGGTTTTCTTTCGAGCAGTACTTC.

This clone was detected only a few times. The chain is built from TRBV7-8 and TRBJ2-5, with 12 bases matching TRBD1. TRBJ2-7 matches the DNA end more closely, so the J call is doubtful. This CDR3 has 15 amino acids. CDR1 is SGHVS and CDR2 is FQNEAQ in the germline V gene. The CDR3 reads CASSTRDRGLGEQYF. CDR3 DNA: TGTGCCAGCAGTACCCGGGACAGGGGGCTGGGCGAGCAGTACTTC.

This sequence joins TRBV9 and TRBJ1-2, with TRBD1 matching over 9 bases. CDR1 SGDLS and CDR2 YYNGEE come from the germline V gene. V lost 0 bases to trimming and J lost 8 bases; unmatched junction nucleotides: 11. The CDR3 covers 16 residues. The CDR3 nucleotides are TGTGCCAGCAGCGTAGGGACAGGGGAACCGCTATGGGGCTACACCTTC. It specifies CASSVGTGEPLWGYTF.

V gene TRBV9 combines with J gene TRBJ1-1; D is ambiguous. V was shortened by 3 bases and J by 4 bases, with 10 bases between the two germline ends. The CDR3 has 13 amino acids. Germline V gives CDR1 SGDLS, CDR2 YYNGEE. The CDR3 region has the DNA TGTGCCAGCAGCGCAGACGAGGGCACTGAAGCTTTCTTT. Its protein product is CASSADEGTEAFF.

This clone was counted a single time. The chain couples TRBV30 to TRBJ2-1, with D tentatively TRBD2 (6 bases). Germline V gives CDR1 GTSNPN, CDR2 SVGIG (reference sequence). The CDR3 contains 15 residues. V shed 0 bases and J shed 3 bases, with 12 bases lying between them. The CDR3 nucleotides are TGTGCCTGGAGTGTAGGGGTAGCGGTCTACAATGAGCAGTTCTTC. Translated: CAWSVGVAVYNEQFF.

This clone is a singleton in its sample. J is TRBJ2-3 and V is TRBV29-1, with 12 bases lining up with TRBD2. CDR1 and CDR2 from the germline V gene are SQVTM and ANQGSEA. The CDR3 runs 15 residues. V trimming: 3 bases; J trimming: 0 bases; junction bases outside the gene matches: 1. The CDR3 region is CSVDGTSGSTDTQYF. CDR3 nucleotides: TGCAGCGTTGATGGGACTAGCGGGAGCACAGATACGCAGTATTTT.

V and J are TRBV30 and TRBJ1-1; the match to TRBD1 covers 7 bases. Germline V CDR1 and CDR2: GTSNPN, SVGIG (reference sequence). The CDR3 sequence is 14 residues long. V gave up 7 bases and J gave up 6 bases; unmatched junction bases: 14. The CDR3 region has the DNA TGTGCCTCCAATCTCCCGACAGGGTTCGCTGAAGCTTTCTTT. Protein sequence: CASNLPTGFAEAFF.

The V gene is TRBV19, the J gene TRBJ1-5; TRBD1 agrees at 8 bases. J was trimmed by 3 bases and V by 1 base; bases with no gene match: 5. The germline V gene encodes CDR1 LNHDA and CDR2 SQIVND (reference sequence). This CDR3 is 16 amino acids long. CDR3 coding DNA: TGTGCCAGTAGTATAGTTCAGGGGGCAAACAATCAGCCCCAGCATTTT. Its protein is CASSIVQGANNQPQHF.

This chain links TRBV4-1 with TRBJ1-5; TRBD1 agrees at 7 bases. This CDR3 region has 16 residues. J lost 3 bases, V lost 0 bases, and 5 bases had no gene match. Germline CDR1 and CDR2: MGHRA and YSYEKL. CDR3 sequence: CASSQERGQNNQPQHF. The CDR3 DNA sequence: TGCGCCAGCAGCCAAGAGAGGGGACAGAACAATCAGCCCCAGCATTTT.

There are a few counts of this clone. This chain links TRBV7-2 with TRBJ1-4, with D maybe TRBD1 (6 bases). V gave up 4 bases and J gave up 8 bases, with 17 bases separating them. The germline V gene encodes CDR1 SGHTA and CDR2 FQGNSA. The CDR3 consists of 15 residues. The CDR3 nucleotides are TGTGCCAGCAGCTCTAGGGGCCAGGGGAAAGAAAAACTGTTTTTT. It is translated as CASSSRGQGKEKLFF.

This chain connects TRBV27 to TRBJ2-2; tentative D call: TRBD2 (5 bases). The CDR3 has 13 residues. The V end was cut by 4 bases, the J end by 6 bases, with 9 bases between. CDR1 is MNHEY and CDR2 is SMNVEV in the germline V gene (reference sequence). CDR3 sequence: CASSSGVAGELFF. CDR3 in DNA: TGTGCCAGCAGTTCCGGGGTCGCCGGGGAGCTGTTTTTT.

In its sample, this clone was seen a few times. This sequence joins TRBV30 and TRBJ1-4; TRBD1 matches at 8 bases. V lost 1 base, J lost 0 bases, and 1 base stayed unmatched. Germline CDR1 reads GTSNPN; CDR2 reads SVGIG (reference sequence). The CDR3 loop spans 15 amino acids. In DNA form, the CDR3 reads TGTGCCTGGAGTGCGACAGGGGCAACTAATGAAAAACTGTTTTTT. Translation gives CAWSATGATNEKLFF.

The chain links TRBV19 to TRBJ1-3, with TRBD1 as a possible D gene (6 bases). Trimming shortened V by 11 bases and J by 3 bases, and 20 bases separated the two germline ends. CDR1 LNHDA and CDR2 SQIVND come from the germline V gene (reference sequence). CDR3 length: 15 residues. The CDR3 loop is CARGLGGPVGNTIYF. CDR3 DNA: TGTGCCCGGGGGCTCGGGGGGCCTGTTGGAAACACCATATATTTT. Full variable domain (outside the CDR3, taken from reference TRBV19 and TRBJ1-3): DGGITQSPKYLFRKEGQNVTLSCEQNLNHDAMYWYRQDPGQGLRLIYYSQIVNDFQKGDIAEGYSVSREKKESFPLTVTSAQKNPTAFYLCARGLGGPVGNTIYFGEGSWLTVV.

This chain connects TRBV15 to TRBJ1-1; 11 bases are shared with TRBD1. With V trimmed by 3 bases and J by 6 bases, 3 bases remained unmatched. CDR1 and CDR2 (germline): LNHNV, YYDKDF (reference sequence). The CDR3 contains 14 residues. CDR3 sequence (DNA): TGTGCCACCAGCAGGGGACAGGGGGGCGCTGAAGCTTTCTTT. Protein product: CATSRGQGGAEAFF.

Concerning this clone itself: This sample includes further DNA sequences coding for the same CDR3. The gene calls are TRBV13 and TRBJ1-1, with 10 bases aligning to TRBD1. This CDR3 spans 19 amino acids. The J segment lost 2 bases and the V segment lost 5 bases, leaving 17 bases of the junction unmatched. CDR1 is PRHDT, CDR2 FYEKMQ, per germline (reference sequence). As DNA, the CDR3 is TGTGCCAGCAGCCCCGGGACAGGGGAAGAAAACCGCATTAACACTGAAGCTTTCTTT. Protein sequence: CASSPGTGEENRINTEAFF.

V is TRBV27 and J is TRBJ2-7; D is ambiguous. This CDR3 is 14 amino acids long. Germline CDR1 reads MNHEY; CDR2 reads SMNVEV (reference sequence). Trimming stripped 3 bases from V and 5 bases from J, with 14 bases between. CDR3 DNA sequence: TGTGCCAGCAGTTTTTACGGAAGACTCGACGAGCAGTACTTC. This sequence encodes CASSFYGRLDEQYF.